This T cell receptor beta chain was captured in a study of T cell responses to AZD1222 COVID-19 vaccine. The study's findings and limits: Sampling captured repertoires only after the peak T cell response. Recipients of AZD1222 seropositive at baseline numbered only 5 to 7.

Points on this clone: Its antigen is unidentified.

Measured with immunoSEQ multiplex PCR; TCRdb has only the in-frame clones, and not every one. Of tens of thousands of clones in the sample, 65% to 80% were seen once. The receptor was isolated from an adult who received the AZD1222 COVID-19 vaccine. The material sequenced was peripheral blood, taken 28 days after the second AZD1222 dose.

Written as DNA, the CDR3 is TGTGCCAGCAGTACCCGCGATGGGAGGCCCTACGAGCAGTACTTC. The encoded protein is CASSTRDGRPYEQYF. J is TRBJ2-7 and V is TRBV28; tentative D call: TRBD2 (6 bases). V was pared by 5 bases and J by 2 bases, with 16 bases between. Germline values: CDR1 MDHEN, CDR2 SYDVKM. This CDR3 contains 15 residues.